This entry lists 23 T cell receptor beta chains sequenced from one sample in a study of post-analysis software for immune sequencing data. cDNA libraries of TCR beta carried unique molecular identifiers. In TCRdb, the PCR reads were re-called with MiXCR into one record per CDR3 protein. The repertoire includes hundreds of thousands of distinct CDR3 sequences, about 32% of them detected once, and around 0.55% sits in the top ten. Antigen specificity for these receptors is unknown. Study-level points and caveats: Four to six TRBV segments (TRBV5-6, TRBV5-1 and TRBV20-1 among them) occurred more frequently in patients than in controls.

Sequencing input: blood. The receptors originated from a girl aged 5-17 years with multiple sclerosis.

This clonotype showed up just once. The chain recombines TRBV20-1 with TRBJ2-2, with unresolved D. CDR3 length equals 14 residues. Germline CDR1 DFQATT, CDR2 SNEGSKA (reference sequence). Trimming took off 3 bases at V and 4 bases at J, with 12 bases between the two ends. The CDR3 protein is CSASNSPSTGELFF. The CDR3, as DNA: TGCAGTGCTAGTAACAGCCCGTCCACCGGGGAGCTGTTTTTT.

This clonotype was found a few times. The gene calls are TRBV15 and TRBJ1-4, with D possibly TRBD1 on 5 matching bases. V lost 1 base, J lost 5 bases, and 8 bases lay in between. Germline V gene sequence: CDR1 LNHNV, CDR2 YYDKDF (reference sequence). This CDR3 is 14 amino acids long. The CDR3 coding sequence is TGTGCCACCAGCAGAGTGGGACGAAATGAAAAACTGTTTTTT. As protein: CATSRVGRNEKLFF. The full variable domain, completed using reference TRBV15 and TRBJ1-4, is DAMVIQNPRYQVTQFGKPVTLSCSQTLNHNVMYWYQQKSSQAPKLLFHYYDKDFNNEADTPDNFQSRRPNTSFCFLDIRSPGLGDTAMYLCATSRVGRNEKLFFGSGTQLSVL.

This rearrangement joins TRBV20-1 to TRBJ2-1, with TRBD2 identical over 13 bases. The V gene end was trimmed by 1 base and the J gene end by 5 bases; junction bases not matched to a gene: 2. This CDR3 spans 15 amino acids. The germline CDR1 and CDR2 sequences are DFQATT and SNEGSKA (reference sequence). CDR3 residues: CSARGTSGSDNEQFF. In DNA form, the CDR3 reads TGCAGTGCTAGAGGGACTAGCGGGAGCGACAATGAGCAGTTCTTC.

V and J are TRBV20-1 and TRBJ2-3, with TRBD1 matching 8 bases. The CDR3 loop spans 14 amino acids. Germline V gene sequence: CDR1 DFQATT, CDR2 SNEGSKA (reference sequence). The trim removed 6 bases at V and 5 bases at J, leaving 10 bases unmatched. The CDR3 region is CSATGTGRKDTQYF. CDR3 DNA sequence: TGCAGTGCCACCGGGACAGGACGAAAAGATACGCAGTATTTT.

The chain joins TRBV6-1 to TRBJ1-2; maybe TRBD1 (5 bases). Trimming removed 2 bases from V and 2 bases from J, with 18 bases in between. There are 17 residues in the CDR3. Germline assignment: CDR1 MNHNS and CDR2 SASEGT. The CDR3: CASSEWERSGHNYGYTF. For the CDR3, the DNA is TGTGCCAGCAGTGAATGGGAAAGAAGTGGACACAACTATGGCTACACCTTC.

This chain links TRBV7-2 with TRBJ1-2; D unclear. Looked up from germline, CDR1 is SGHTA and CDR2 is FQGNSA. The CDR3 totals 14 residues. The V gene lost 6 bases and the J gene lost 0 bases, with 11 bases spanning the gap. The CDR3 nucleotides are TGTGCCAGCAGTATGGACTGGACTAACTATGGCTACACCTTC. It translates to CASSMDWTNYGYTF.

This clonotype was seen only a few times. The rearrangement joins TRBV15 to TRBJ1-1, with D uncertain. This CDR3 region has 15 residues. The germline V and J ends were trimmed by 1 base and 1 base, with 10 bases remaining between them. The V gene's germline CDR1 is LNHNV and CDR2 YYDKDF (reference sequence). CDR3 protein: CATSRGFTTNTEAFF. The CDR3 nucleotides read TGTGCCACCAGCAGAGGCTTTACTACGAACACTGAAGCTTTCTTT.

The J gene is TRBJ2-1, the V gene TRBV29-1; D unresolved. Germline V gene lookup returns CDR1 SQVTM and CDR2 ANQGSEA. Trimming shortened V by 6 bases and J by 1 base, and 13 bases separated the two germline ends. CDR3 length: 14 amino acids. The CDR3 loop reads CSVVADGSYNEQFF. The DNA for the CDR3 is TGCAGCGTGGTGGCCGACGGATCCTACAATGAGCAGTTCTTC.

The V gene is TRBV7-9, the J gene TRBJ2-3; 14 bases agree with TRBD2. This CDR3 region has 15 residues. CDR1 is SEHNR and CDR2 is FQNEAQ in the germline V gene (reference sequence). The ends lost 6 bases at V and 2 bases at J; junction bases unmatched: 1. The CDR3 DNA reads TGTGCCAGCAGGGGACTAGCGGGGGACACAGATACGCAGTATTTT. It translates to CASRGLAGDTDTQYF.

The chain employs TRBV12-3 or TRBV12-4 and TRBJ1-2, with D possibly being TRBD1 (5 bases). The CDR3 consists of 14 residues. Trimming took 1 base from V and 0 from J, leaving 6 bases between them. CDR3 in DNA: TGTGCCAGCAGTTTAGAGGACACTAACTATGGCTACACCTTC. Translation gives CASSLEDTNYGYTF.

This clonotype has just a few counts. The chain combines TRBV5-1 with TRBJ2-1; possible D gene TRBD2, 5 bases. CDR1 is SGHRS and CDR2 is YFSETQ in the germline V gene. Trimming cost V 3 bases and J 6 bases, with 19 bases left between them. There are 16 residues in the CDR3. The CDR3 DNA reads TGCGCCAGCAGCTCCACTTCCGGGCCAGGAGGCAATGAGCAGTTCTTC. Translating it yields CASSSTSGPGGNEQFF.

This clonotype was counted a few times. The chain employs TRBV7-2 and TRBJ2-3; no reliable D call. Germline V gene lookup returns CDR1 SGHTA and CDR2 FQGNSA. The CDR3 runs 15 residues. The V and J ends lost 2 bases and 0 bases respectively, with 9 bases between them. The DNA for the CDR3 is TGTGCCAGCAGCTTAAGGCCGGCTAGCACAGATACGCAGTATTTT. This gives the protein CASSLRPASTDTQYF.

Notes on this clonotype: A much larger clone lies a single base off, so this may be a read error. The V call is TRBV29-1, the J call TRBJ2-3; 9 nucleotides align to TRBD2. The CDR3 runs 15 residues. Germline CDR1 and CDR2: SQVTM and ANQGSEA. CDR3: CGVYPTSGRTDTQYF. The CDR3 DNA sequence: TGCGGCGTTTACCCGACTAGCGGTCGCACAGATACGCAGTATTTT.

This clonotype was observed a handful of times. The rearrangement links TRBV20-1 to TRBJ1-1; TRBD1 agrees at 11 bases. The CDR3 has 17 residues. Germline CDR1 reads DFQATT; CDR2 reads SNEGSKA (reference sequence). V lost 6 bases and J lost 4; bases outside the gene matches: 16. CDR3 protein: CSAAVGQGGLSITEAFF. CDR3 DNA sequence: TGCAGTGCGGCAGTGGGACAGGGGGGACTATCTATCACTGAAGCTTTCTTT.

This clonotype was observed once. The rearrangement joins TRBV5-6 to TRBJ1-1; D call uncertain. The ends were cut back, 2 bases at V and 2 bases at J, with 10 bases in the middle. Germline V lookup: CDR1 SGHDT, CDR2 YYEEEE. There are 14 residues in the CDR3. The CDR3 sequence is CASSFFAGNTEAFF. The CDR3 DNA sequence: TGTGCCAGCAGCTTCTTTGCGGGTAACACTGAAGCTTTCTTT.

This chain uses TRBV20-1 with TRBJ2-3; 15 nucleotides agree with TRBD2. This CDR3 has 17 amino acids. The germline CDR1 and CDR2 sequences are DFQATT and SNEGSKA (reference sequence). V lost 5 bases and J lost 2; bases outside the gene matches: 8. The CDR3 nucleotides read TGCAGTGCTTCTTGGACTAGCGGGAGGGGGGCCACAGATACGCAGTATTTT. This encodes CSASWTSGRGATDTQYF.

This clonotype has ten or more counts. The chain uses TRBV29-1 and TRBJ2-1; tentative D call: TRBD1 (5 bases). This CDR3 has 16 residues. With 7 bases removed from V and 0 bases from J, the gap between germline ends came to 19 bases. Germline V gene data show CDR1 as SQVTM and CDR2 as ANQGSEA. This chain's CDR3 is CSAILWGSRSYNEQFF. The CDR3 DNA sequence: TGCAGCGCCATCCTTTGGGGCAGCCGCTCCTACAATGAGCAGTTCTTC.

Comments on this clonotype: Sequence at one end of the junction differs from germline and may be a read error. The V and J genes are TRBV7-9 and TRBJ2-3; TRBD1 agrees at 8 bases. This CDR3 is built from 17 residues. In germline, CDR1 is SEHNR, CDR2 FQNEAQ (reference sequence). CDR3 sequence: CASSLASGTGSTDTQNF. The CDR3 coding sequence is TGTGCCAGCAGCTTAGCGTCCGGGACAGGTAGCACAGATACGCAGAATTTT.

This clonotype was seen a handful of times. The CDR3 DNA reads TGTGCCAGCAGGGCTGCGGGGGGCCGCCAAGAGACCCAGTACTTC. Its protein is CASRAAGGRQETQYF. The chain links TRBV28 to TRBJ2-5, with 8 bases fitting TRBD2. J lost 1 base, V lost 6 bases, and 7 bases had no gene match. The CDR3 consists of 15 residues. Germline CDR1 and CDR2: MDHEN and SYDVKM. The entire variable domain, with the rest obtained from reference TRBV28 and TRBJ2-5, is as follows: DVKVTQSSRYLVKRTGEKVFLECVQDMDHENMFWYRQDPGLGLRLIYFSYDVKMKEKGDIPEGYSVSREKKERFSLILESASTNQTSMYLCASRAAGGRQETQYFGPGTRLLVL.

The CDR3 coding sequence is TGTGCCATCAGTGAGCCTGACAGGGCCCGTAGCGGGACCCCCCTGGGGGGGCAGTTCTTC. Translated, it gives CAISEPDRARSGTPLGGQFF. The chain carries TRBV10-3 and TRBJ2-1, with D possibly matching TRBD2 (8 bases). V lost 2 bases, J lost 12 bases, and 35 bases lay in between. CDR1 ENHRY and CDR2 SYGVKD come from the germline V gene. The CDR3 runs to 20 residues.

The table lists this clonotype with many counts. CDR3 DNA: TGTGCCAGCAGCGAAACAGGGGGCCAAAACATTCAGTACTTC. This translates into CASSETGGQNIQYF. The chain has TRBV7-2 and TRBJ2-4; 9 nucleotides align to TRBD1. With V trimmed by 5 bases and J by 5 bases, 4 bases remained unmatched. The CDR3 totals 14 residues. The germline CDR1 and CDR2 sequences are SGHTA and FQGNSA.

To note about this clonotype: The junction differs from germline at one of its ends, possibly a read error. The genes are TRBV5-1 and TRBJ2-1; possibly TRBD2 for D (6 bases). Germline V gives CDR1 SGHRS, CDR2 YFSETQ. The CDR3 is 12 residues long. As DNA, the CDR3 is TGCACCAGCAGCTTGGAGGGTTATGAGCAGTTCTTC. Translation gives CTSSLEGYEQFF.

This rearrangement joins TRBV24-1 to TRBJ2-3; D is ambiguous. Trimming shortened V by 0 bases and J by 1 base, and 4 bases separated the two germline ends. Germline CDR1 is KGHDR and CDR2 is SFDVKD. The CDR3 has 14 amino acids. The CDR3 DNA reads TGTGCCACCAGTGATTTGGGGGGCACAGATACGCAGTATTTT. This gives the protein CATSDLGGTDTQYF.